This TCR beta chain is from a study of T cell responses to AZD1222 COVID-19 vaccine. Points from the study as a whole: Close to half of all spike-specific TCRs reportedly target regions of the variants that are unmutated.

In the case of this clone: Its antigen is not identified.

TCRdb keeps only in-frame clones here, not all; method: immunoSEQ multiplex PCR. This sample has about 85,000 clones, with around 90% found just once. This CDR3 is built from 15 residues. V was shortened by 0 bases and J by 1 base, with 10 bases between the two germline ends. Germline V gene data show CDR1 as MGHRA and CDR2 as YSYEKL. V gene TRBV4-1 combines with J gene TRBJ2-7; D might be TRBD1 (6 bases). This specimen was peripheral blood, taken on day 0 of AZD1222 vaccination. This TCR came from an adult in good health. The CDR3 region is CASSQDPGVSYEQYF. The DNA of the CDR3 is TGCGCCAGCAGCCAAGATCCAGGGGTTTCCTACGAGCAGTACTTC.